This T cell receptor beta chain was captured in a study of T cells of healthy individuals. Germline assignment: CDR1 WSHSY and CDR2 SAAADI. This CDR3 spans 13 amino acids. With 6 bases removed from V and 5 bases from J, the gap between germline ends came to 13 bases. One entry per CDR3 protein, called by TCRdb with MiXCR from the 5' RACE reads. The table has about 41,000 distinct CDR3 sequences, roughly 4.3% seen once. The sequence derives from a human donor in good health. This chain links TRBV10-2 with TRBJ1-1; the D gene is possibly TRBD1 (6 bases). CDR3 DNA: TGCGCCAGCAGCGGGGGCGGGGGGACTGAAGCTTTCTTT. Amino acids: CASSGGGGTEAFF.